A selection of T cell receptor beta chains follows, all from one sample in a study of cytomegalovirus exposure and HLA in healthy donors. Assay: immunoSEQ multiplex PCR; the TCRdb copy retains only in-frame clones and omits some. The table has tens of thousands of clones, 85% seen once; the top ten hold about 3%. Specimen: PBMCs. These receptors all come from a young man in good health and CMV-seronegative. Both conserved end residues are part of each CDR3.

length	V	CDR3
15	TRBV5-1	CASSLYFTGTTEAFF
15	TRBV7-9	CASSLPLDKGPGYTF
11	TRBV19	CASTAGREQYF
14	TRBV19	CASSNGEATYEQYF
13	TRBV5-8	CASSSRTGGKLFF
15	TRBV27	CASSSGTLNTGELFF
14	TRBV6-4	CASSATTGGYGYTF
19	TRBV4-3	CASSQDWGKGTGVLREQYF
15	TRBV27	CASSFQGMMNTEAFF
15	TRBV28	CAVGGRGEPSSPLHF
15	TRBV7-2	CATGGAGGSQETQYF
15	TRBV14	CASSQVTGGAVGYTF
15	TRBV4-3	CASSQEGVSSYEQYF
14	TRBV5-1	CASSSGQERSPLHF
13	TRBV6-5	CASRPGGSQPQHF
17	TRBV7-9	CASSRLPGTGYNSPLHF
13	TRBV7-2	CASSLVSGTEAFF
16	TRBV14	CASSQTRSKAAYEQYF
15	TRBV5-1	CASSLPSGNTGELFF
14	TRBV6-6	CASSYGGIAYEQYF
14	TRBV18	CASSPFDRDYGYTF
16	TRBV7-3	CASSPGLAGTYNEQFF
14	TRBV2	CASRTGTSAGELFF
15	TRBV7-2	CASSPRASGSNEQFF
14	TRBV29-1	CSVLLSEGGNTIYF
18	TRBV4-1	CASSHGLAGSSSTDTQYF
13	TRBV6-5	CASSPGNYNEQFF
13	TRBV6-1	CASRAGIAETQYF
16	TRBV7-8	CASSLGGITGTGELFF
16	TRBV18	CASSDSRADHNEKLFF
15	TRBV6-1	CASSDGAGNSYEQYF
14	TRBV5-4	CASSLGHGNYEQYF
12	TRBV7-2	CASSRIDQPQHF
13	TRBV6-1	CASSEIVAGELFF
14	TRBV7-3	CASSLGHTYNEQFF
11	TRBV19	CASSGATEAFF
14	TRBV7-2	CASSLSQAYNEQFF
16	TRBV6-5	CASSYSGSGGAYEQFF
13	TRBV2	CASNREGDTEAFF
16	TRBV7-3	CASSLTRTSSTDTQYF
14	TRBV5-1	CASSSGTGATEAFF
15	TRBV4-3	CASSRITGAGQPQHF
13	TRBV9	CASSRTSTDTQYF
14	TRBV28	CASSLQGAYSPLHF
16	TRBV5-1	CASSLAPGQGKAPQHF
16	TRBV5-1	CASSATGTGGDYIQYF
16	TRBV27	CASSLSTGSAPYEQYF
13	TRBV28	CASSFPGNEKLFF
15	TRBV19	CASSFTSGPTYEQYF
14	TRBV12-5	CASGLTGGYTEAFF
14	TRBV5-1	CASSLEGSYNEQFF
15	TRBV5-4	CASSSLAGQTGELFF
13	TRBV29-1	CSVGTSGVDEQFF
18	TRBV4-3	CASSPYQLAGVMRETQYF
16	TRBV9	CASRNPQGANPYGYTF
15	TRBV6-5	CASSRQGRRNSPLHF
15	TRBV4-3	CASSQDVGSPYGYTF
15	TRBV7-8	CASSLDTGARQPQHF
16	TRBV6-1	CASSERVYTSTDTQYF